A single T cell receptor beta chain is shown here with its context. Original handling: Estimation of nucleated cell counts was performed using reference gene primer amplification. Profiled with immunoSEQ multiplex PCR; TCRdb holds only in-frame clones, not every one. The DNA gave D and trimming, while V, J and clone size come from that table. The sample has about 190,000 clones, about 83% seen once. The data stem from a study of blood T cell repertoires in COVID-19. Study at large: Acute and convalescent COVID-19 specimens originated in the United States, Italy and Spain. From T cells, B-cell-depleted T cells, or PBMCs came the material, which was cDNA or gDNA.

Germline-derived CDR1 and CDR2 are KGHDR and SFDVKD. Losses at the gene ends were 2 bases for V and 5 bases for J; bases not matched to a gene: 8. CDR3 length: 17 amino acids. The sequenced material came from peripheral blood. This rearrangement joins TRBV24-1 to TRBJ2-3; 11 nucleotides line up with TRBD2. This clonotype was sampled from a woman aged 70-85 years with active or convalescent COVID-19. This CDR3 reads CATSDWSSGRARDTQYF. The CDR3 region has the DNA TGTGCCACCAGTGATTGGAGTAGCGGGAGGGCCAGAGATACGCAGTATTTT.